The 9 T cell receptor beta chains presented below share a single source sample, sequenced in a study of regulatory T cells in long-lasting Graves disease (dated by TCRdb to about 2021). The method was multiplex PCR. This sample was sequenced with an Illumina HiSeq 4000. TCR beta libraries were built with iRepertoire HTBI primers and Arm-PCR amplification of CDR3 regions. The public reads were reprocessed in TCRdb via fastp at Q25 and MiXCR, keeping in-frame beta chains. When rows share a CDR3 protein, they turn into one entry using the most common DNA and genes. This sample gives around 400,000 distinct CDR3 sequences in total; around a quarter of them show up just once. The ten top clones hold roughly 30% of the sample. The intended sense of this specimen's time point label: persistent/refractory GD, antithyroid drugs over 5 years with positive TRAb. For both TCR sequencing and RNA sequencing, RNA was extracted from PBMCs using TRIzol.

The sequenced sample was peripheral blood mononuclear cells (PBMCs), obtained when the disease was refractory, from a patient treated with antithyroid drugs. The receptors stem from a female donor with Graves disease.

The V and J genes are TRBV28 and TRBJ2-3; D unresolved. The germline V gene has CDR1 MDHEN and CDR2 SYDVKM. Between the trimmed V and J ends, which lost 5 bases and 3 bases, there was a span of 21 bases. The CDR3 loop spans 17 amino acids. Here the CDR3 reads CASSGQAASAGTDTQYF. In DNA form, the CDR3 reads TGTGCCAGCAGTGGGCAGGCCGCTTCGGCCGGGACAGATACGCAGTATTTT. The whole variable domain, remainder taken from reference TRBV28 and TRBJ2-3, is DVKVTQSSRYLVKRTGEKVFLECVQDMDHENMFWYRQDPGLGLRLIYFSYDVKMKEKGDIPEGYSVSREKKERFSLILESASTNQTSMYLCASSGQAASAGTDTQYFGPGTRLTVL.

Many counts were recorded for this clonotype. The chain combines TRBV29-1 with TRBJ2-5; a weak D match, TRBD1 (5 bases). The germline V and J ends were trimmed by 4 bases and 2 bases, with 11 bases remaining between them. CDR1 is SQVTM, CDR2 ANQGSEA, per germline. This CDR3 has 13 residues. The chain's CDR3 is CSVGGSPQETQYF. The CDR3 DNA reads TGCAGCGTTGGGGGCTCACCACAAGAGACCCAGTACTTC. The whole variable domain, remainder taken from reference TRBV29-1 and TRBJ2-5, is SAVISQKPSRDICQRGTSLTIQCQVDSQVTMMFWYRQQPGQSLTLIATANQGSEATYESGFVIDKFPISRPNLTFSTLTVSNMSPEDSSIYLCSVGGSPQETQYFGPGTRLLVL.

The chain employs TRBV7-2 and TRBJ2-7; 12 bases align to TRBD1. V gave up 2 bases and J gave up 4 bases; unmatched junction bases: 3. Germline CDR1 SGHTA, CDR2 FQGNSA. This CDR3 region has 15 residues. In nucleotides, the CDR3 is TGTGCCAGCAGCTTAACGGGACAGGGGGCTTACGAGCAGTACTTC. Translation: CASSLTGQGAYEQYF. Together with reference TRBV7-2 and TRBJ2-7, the CDR3 gives the full variable domain: GAGVSQSPSNKVTEKGKDVELRCDPISGHTALYWYRQSLGQGLEFLIYFQGNSAPDKSGLPSDRFSAERTGGSVSTLTIQRTQQEDSAVYLCASSLTGQGAYEQYFGPGTRLTVT.

This clonotype was seen only a few times. The rearrangement joins TRBV28 to TRBJ1-4, with D perhaps TRBD1 (5 bases). Germline CDR1 and CDR2: MDHEN and SYDVKM. This CDR3 has 14 residues. V lost 10 bases and J lost 3, with 15 bases in between. For the CDR3, the DNA is TGTGCCACCAGAACGGGGGGGGCTAATGAAAAACTGTTTTTT. It is translated as CATRTGGANEKLFF.

This clonotype was detected ten times or more. CDR3 protein: CASSEGGALTYEQYF. The CDR3 region has the DNA TGTGCCAGCAGCGAGGGGGGGGCCTTGACCTACGAGCAGTACTTC. This chain uses TRBV2 with TRBJ2-7, with a tentative D call TRBD2 (7 bases). The germline V and J ends were trimmed by 6 bases and 2 bases, with 17 bases remaining between them. CDR1 is SNHLY and CDR2 is FYNNEI in the germline V gene. CDR3 length equals 15 residues.

The genes are TRBV7-2 and TRBJ2-7; perhaps TRBD2 as D (6 bases). The germline V gene encodes CDR1 SGHTA and CDR2 FQGNSA. Trimming took 5 bases from V and 0 from J, leaving 17 bases between them. The CDR3 runs to 16 residues. CDR3 in DNA: TGTGCCAGCAGCCCCTTTCTGGGACTGAGCTCCTACGAGCAGTACTTC. Protein product: CASSPFLGLSSYEQYF.

This clonotype was detected many times. The rearrangement links TRBV12-3 or TRBV12-4 to TRBJ2-5, with TRBD2 as a possible D gene (6 bases). The CDR3 extends over 12 amino acids. V gave up 6 bases and J gave up 4 bases, with 9 bases separating them. For the CDR3, the DNA is TGTGCCAGCAGCTTGACTAGAGAGACCCAGTACTTC. Residues: CASSLTRETQYF.

On this clonotype itself: This sequence may be a read error, since a much larger clone differs from it by one base. A read error is likely, as this CDR3 ends without the conserved phenylalanine or tryptophan. The chain couples TRBV7-9 to TRBJ1-1; no reliable D call. Trimming took 6 bases from V and 11 from J, leaving 13 bases between them. Germline V lookup: CDR1 SEHNR, CDR2 FQNEAQ (reference sequence). The CDR3 covers 11 residues. The CDR3 here is CASSEAGRAFL. The CDR3 coding sequence is TGTGCCAGCAGTGAGGCAGGACGCGCTTTCCTT.

This clonotype occurred many times. The DNA of the CDR3 is TGTGCCAGCAGTTTGCCCTCCAAACGCTCTGGGGCCAACGTCCTGACTTTC. Translating it yields CASSLPSKRSGANVLTF. V and J are TRBV28 and TRBJ2-6; D call uncertain. The V end was cut by 3 bases, the J end by 0 bases, with 12 bases between. Germline V gene lookup returns CDR1 MDHEN and CDR2 SYDVKM. This CDR3 has 17 amino acids.